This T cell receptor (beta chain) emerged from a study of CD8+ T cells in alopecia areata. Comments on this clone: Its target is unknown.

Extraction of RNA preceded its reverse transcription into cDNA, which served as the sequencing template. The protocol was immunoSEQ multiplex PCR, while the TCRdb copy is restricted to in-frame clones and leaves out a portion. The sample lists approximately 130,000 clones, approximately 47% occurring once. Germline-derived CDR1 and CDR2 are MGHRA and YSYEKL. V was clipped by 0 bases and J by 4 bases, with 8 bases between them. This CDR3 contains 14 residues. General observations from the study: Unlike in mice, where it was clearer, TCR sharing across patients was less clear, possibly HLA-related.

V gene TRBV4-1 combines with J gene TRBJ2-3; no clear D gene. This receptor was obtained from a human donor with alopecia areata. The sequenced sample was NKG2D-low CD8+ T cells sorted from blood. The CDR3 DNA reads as TGCGCCAGCAGCCAAGATCAAAGGGCAGATACGCAGTATTTT. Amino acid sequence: CASSQDQRADTQYF.